The 24 T cell receptor beta chains in this list originate from one sample, sequenced in a study of CD8 T cells in Susac syndrome. RNA in amounts of roughly 0.5 to 1 ug was reverse transcribed with random hexamers. TCRdb processed the immunoSEQ multiplex PCR reads anew with MiXCR; each CDR3 protein has one entry. Of 170,000 or so distinct CDR3 sequences in the sample, about 96% are singletons; the top ten hold around 0.13%. The sequenced sample was CD4+ T cells from PBMCs. Source of these receptors: a human donor with Susac syndrome.

The chain is built from TRBV7-8 and TRBJ2-1; D call uncertain. The germline gives CDR1 SGHVS, CDR2 FQNEAQ. Trimming took off 2 bases at V and 6 bases at J, with 8 bases between the two ends. The CDR3 totals 13 residues. The CDR3 protein is CASSLSRVNEQFF. As DNA, the CDR3 is TGTGCCAGCAGCTTATCCCGAGTCAATGAGCAGTTCTTC.

J is TRBJ1-1 and V is TRBV11-2, with D perhaps TRBD1 (5 bases). Germline assignment: CDR1 SGHAT and CDR2 FQNNGV. The CDR3 loop spans 16 amino acids. Trimming removed 8 bases at V and 3 bases at J, with 22 bases between. The CDR3 spells CASGPRVGERDTEAFF. CDR3 in DNA: TGTGCCAGCGGACCCCGGGTGGGGGAACGGGACACTGAAGCTTTCTTT.

V usage is TRBV5-4 and J usage is TRBJ1-5, with 9 bases lining up with TRBD1. This CDR3 region has 17 residues. The V gene end was trimmed by 5 bases and the J gene end by 0 bases; junction bases not matched to a gene: 9. The germline V gene has CDR1 SGHNT and CDR2 YYREEE (reference sequence). The chain's CDR3 is CASSLDRGVHSNQPQHF. CDR3 sequence (DNA): TGTGCCAGCAGTCTCGACAGGGGGGTCCATAGCAATCAGCCCCAGCATTTT.

The J gene is TRBJ2-1, the V gene TRBV11-1; either TRBD1 or TRBD2 may fit D (6 bases each). V shed 6 bases and J shed 10 bases, with 19 bases lying between them. CDR3 length: 14 residues. Per the germline V gene, CDR1 is SGHAT and CDR2 is FQDESV (reference sequence). The CDR3 is CASSLTLGGKEQFF. DNA of the CDR3: TGTGCCAGCAGTTTAACCCTAGGGGGGAAGGAGCAGTTCTTC. The variable domain in full, completed from reference TRBV11-1 and TRBJ2-1, reads EAEVAQSPRYKITEKSQAVAFWCDPISGHATLYWYRQILGQGPELLVQFQDESVVDDSQLPKDRFSAERLKGVDSTLKIQPAELGDSAMYLCASSLTLGGKEQFFGPGTRLTVL.

The rearrangement joins TRBV29-1 to TRBJ1-1; D not resolved. Per the germline V gene, CDR1 is SQVTM and CDR2 is ANQGSEA. V was cut by 7 bases and J by 0 bases, with 12 bases left in between. This CDR3 region has 13 residues. The CDR3 nucleotides are TGCAGCGCTAGAGTTCCCATGAACACTGAAGCTTTCTTT. It codes for CSARVPMNTEAFF. Full variable domain (missing parts from reference TRBV29-1 and TRBJ1-1): SAVISQKPSRDICQRGTSLTIQCQVDSQVTMMFWYRQQPGQSLTLIATANQGSEATYESGFVIDKFPISRPNLTFSTLTVSNMSPEDSSIYLCSARVPMNTEAFFGQGTRLTVV.

This chain uses TRBV5-1 with TRBJ1-1; 8 nucleotides line up with TRBD1. The CDR3 loop spans 16 amino acids. The J segment lost 0 bases and the V segment lost 2 bases, leaving 6 bases of the junction unmatched. In germline, CDR1 is SGHRS, CDR2 YFSETQ. This CDR3 is CASSLGQGGMNTEAFF. The CDR3 bases are TGCGCCAGCAGCTTAGGACAGGGAGGGATGAACACTGAAGCTTTCTTT.

The chain has TRBV20-1 and TRBJ2-7; perhaps TRBD1 as D (5 bases). The CDR3 covers 17 residues. Germline CDR1 and CDR2: DFQATT and SNEGSKA (reference sequence). Trimming shortened V by 0 bases and J by 6 bases, and 24 bases separated the two germline ends. The CDR3 sequence: CSARDIRAQGTTTEQYF. The CDR3 nucleotides are TGCAGTGCTAGAGATATTAGAGCGCAGGGAACTACTACCGAGCAGTACTTC.

The chain's CDR3 is CASSLQTAFGEKLFF. Written as DNA, the CDR3 is TGTGCCAGCAGCCTTCAGACAGCATTCGGTGAAAAACTGTTTTTT. The chain employs TRBV2 and TRBJ1-4; D possibly corresponds to TRBD1 (5 bases). CDR1 and CDR2 from the germline V gene are SNHLY and FYNNEI. The V gene lost 6 bases and the J gene lost 7 bases, with 18 bases spanning the gap. This CDR3 contains 15 residues.

The chain is built from TRBV20-1 and TRBJ2-1, with 8 bases identical to TRBD2. The J segment lost 4 bases and the V segment lost 0 bases, leaving 11 bases of the junction unmatched. CDR3 length equals 17 residues. Looked up from germline, CDR1 is DFQATT and CDR2 is SNEGSKA (reference sequence). The CDR3 region is CSARDNLGLGPYNEQFF. DNA of the CDR3: TGCAGTGCTAGAGATAACCTGGGACTAGGACCTTACAATGAGCAGTTCTTC.

This rearrangement joins TRBV12-3 or TRBV12-4 to TRBJ2-1, with 13 nucleotides matching TRBD2. V lost 4 bases, J lost 9 bases, and 6 bases stayed unmatched. This CDR3 is 15 amino acids long. The chain's CDR3 is CASSSSTSGRSEQFF. In nucleotides, the CDR3 is TGTGCCAGCAGTTCGTCGACTAGCGGGAGGTCTGAGCAGTTCTTC.

This CDR3 reads CASSGAISTDTQYF. CDR3 in DNA: TGTGCCAGCAGCGGGGCTATCAGCACAGATACGCAGTATTTT. The V call is TRBV2, the J call TRBJ2-3; D assignment may be TRBD1 or TRBD2 (5 bases each). This CDR3 is 14 amino acids long. Germline assignment: CDR1 SNHLY and CDR2 FYNNEI. Trimming left V 6 bases short and J 0 bases short, with 10 bases between.

The chain links TRBV15 to TRBJ2-1, with D perhaps TRBD2 (6 bases). Germline lookup yields CDR1 LNHNV and CDR2 YYDKDF (reference sequence). Trimming removed 9 bases at V and 9 bases at J, with 18 bases between. The CDR3 has 13 residues. This chain's CDR3 is CATARTTGGEQFF. The CDR3, as DNA: TGTGCCACTGCCAGGACTACTGGGGGTGAGCAGTTCTTC.

This clonotype was seen just once. J is TRBJ2-1 and V is TRBV4-3, with TRBD2 matching 9 bases. With 1 base clipped from V and 5 bases from J, the junction kept 3 bases outside the gene matches. Germline CDR1 and CDR2: LGHNA and YSLEER. The CDR3 extends over 15 amino acids. CDR3 sequence: CASSQGLAEDNEQFF. CDR3 coding DNA: TGCGCCAGCAGCCAAGGACTAGCGGAAGACAATGAGCAGTTCTTC.

The chain links TRBV6-5 to TRBJ2-1; 11 nucleotides agree with TRBD2. The J segment lost 9 bases and the V segment lost 6 bases, leaving 4 bases of the junction unmatched. The CDR3 loop spans 13 amino acids. CDR1 and CDR2 (germline): MNHEY, SVGAGI. The CDR3, as DNA: TGTGCCAGCAGACTTAGCGGGAGGGGTGAGCAGTTCTTC. It codes for CASRLSGRGEQFF.

J is TRBJ2-5 and V is TRBV7-2; 8 bases align to TRBD2. Germline V lookup: CDR1 SGHTA, CDR2 FQGNSA. After removal of 1 base from V and 4 bases from J, the junction contained 5 bases not matched to a gene. This CDR3 contains 15 residues. Here the CDR3 reads CASSLGTSNLETQYF. The CDR3 DNA reads as TGTGCCAGCAGCTTAGGGACTAGCAACCTAGAGACCCAGTACTTC.

This chain uses TRBV28 with TRBJ1-2, with D unclear. This CDR3 has 14 residues. Trimming took off 4 bases at V and 4 bases at J, with 13 bases between the two ends. CDR1 is MDHEN, CDR2 SYDVKM, per germline. The CDR3 DNA reads as TGTGCCAGCAGTTCAACTCCGGGTGTCTATGGCTACACCTTC. Translated: CASSSTPGVYGYTF.

The CDR3 loop is CASSPTRRGRTSSYEQYF. DNA for the CDR3: TGTGCCAGCTCACCGACAAGAAGGGGCAGGACCAGCTCCTACGAGCAGTACTTC. The chain employs TRBV18 and TRBJ2-7; tentatively, D is TRBD1 (5 bases). The CDR3 contains 18 residues. Germline V gene lookup returns CDR1 KGHSH and CDR2 LQKENI. The germline V and J ends were trimmed by 3 bases and 0 bases, with 21 bases remaining between them.

The gene calls are TRBV29-1 and TRBJ2-5; TRBD2 might be the D (6 bases). V lost 3 bases and J 3 bases, leaving 11 bases between the germline ends. Germline V gene data show CDR1 as SQVTM and CDR2 as ANQGSEA. The CDR3 totals 13 residues. Here the CDR3 DNA reads TGCAGCGTTGAGTCCGGGGGAGAAGAGACCCAGTACTTC. Residues: CSVESGGEETQYF.

The chain employs TRBV12-3 or TRBV12-4 and TRBJ2-5; TRBD2 aligns across 10 bases. V lost 1 base and J lost 5; bases outside the gene matches: 19. This CDR3 has 20 amino acids. The CDR3 here is CASSLVRLAGDGFRQETQYF. In DNA, the CDR3 is TGTGCCAGCAGTTTAGTACGGCTAGCGGGAGATGGATTTCGGCAGGAGACCCAGTACTTC.

V is TRBV11-2 and J is TRBJ1-2, with D possibly matching TRBD1 (6 bases). The CDR3 has 12 residues. Germline loops: CDR1 SGHAT, CDR2 FQNNGV. Trimming removed 5 bases at V and 4 bases at J, with 8 bases between. CDR3 coding DNA: TGTGCCAGCAGCGGACAGTTCTATGGCTACACCTTC. Protein product: CASSGQFYGYTF.

The chain has TRBV7-9 and TRBJ2-7; no clear D. The V gene lost 6 bases and the J gene lost 3 bases, with 12 bases spanning the gap. CDR3 length: 13 residues. Looked up from germline, CDR1 is SEHNR and CDR2 is FQNEAQ (reference sequence). CDR3 residues: CASSSPPYYEQYV. The CDR3 DNA sequence: TGTGCCAGCAGTTCCCCCCCGTACTACGAGCAGTACGTC.

The V and J genes are TRBV30 and TRBJ1-4; D not certain. The V end was cut by 5 bases, the J end by 5 bases, with 9 bases between. Germline CDR1 and CDR2: GTSNPN and SVGIG (reference sequence). The CDR3 length is 12 residues. Here the CDR3 reads CAWSTRNEKLFF. The CDR3 nucleotides read TGTGCCTGGTCGACCCGGAATGAAAAACTGTTTTTT. Drawing the rest from reference TRBV30 and TRBJ1-4, the complete variable domain is SQTIHQWPATLVQPVGSPLSLECTVEGTSNPNLYWYRQAAGRGLQLLFYSVGIGQISSEVPQNLSASRPQDRQFILSSKKLLLSDSGFYLCAWSTRNEKLFFGSGTQLSVL.

V usage is TRBV28 and J usage is TRBJ1-5; D is ambiguous. The CDR3 length is 16 residues. V was cut by 2 bases and J by 7 bases, with 18 bases left in between. Germline V gene sequence: CDR1 MDHEN, CDR2 SYDVKM. This chain's CDR3 is CASSLETGRRGQPQHF. The CDR3 DNA reads TGTGCCAGCAGTTTAGAAACGGGCCGGCGGGGACAGCCCCAGCATTTT.

The chain employs TRBV20-1 and TRBJ2-2, with 7 nucleotides matching TRBD1. Germline V gene sequence: CDR1 DFQATT, CDR2 SNEGSKA (reference sequence). With 2 bases clipped from V and 5 bases from J, the junction kept 8 bases outside the gene matches. The CDR3 totals 15 residues. CDR3 nucleotides: TGCAGTGCTAGACCCGGGACAGTAACTACCGGGGAGCTGTTTTTT. It codes for CSARPGTVTTGELFF.